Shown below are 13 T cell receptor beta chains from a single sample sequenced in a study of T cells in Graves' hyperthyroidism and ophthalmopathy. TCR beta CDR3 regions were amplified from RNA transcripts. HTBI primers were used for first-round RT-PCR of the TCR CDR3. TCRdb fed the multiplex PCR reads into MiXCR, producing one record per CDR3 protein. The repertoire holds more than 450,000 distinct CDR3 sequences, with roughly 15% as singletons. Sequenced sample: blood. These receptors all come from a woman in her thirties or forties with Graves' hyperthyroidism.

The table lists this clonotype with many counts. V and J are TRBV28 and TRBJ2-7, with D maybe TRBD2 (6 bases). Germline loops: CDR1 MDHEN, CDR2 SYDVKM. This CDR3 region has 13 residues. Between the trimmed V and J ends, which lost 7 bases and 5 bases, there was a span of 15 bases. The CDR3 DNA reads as TGTGCCAGCACTCTTTGGGGGGAAGACGAGCAGTACTTC. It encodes CASTLWGEDEQYF. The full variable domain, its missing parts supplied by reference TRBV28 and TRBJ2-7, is DVKVTQSSRYLVKRTGEKVFLECVQDMDHENMFWYRQDPGLGLRLIYFSYDVKMKEKGDIPEGYSVSREKKERFSLILESASTNQTSMYLCASTLWGEDEQYFGPGTRLTVT.

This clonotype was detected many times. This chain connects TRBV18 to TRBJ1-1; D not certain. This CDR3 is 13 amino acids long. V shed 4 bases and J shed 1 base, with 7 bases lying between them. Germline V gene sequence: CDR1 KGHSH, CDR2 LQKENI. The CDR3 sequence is CASSQQKNTEAFF. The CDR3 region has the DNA TGTGCCAGCTCACAACAGAAGAACACTGAAGCTTTCTTT.

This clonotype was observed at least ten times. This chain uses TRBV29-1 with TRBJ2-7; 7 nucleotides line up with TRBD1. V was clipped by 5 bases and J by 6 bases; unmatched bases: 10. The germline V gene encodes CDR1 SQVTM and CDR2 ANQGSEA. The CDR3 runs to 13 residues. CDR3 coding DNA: TGCAGCGTTCATGGGACAGATGGAGTCGAGCAGTACTTC. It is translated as CSVHGTDGVEQYF.

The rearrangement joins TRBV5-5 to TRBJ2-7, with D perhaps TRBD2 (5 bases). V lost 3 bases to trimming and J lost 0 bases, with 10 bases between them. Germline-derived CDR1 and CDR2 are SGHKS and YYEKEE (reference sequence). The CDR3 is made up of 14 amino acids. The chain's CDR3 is CASSYPGTSYEQYF. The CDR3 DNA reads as TGTGCCAGCAGCTATCCGGGAACCTCCTACGAGCAGTACTTC.

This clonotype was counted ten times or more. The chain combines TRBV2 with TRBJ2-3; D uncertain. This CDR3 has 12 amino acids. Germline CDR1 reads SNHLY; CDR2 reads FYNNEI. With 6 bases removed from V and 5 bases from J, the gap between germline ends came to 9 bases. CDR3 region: CASRGLVDTQYF. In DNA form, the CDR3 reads TGTGCCAGCAGGGGCTTGGTAGATACGCAGTATTTT.

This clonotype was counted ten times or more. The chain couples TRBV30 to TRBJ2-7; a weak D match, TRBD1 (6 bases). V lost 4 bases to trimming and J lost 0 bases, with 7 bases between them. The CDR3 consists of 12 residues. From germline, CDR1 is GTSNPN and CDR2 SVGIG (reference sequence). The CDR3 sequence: CAWNRASYEQYF. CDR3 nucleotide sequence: TGTGCCTGGAACAGGGCCTCCTACGAGCAGTACTTC. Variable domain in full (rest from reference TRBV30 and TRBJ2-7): SQTIHQWPATLVQPVGSPLSLECTVEGTSNPNLYWYRQAAGRGLQLLFYSVGIGQISSEVPQNLSASRPQDRQFILSSKKLLLSDSGFYLCAWNRASYEQYFGPGTRLTVT.

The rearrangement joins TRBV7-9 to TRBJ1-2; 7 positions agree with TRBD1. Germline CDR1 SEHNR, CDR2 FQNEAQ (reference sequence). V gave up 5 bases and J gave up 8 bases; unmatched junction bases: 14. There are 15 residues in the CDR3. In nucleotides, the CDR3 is TGTGCCAGCAGCACAACCGGGACAGCTACCTTAGGCTACACCTTC. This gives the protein CASSTTGTATLGYTF.

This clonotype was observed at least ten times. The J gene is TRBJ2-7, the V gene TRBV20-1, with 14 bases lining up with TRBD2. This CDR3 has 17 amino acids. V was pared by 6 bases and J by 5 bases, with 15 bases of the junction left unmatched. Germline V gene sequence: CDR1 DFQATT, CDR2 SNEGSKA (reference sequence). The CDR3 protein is CSARQLTSGRAFDEQYF. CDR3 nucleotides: TGCAGTGCAAGACAGTTGACTAGCGGGAGGGCCTTTGACGAGCAGTACTTC.

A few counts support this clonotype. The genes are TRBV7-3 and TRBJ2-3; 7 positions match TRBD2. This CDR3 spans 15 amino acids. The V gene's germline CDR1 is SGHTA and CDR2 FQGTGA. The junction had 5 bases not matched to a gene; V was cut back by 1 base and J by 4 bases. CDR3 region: CASSLSREESDTQYF. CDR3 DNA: TGTGCCAGCAGCTTAAGTCGGGAGGAGTCAGATACGCAGTATTTT.

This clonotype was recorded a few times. DNA of the CDR3: TGTGCCAGTAGTAAGGGACAGGGAGGCCAAGAGACCCAGTACTTC. This translates into CASSKGQGGQETQYF. This chain joins TRBV19 and TRBJ2-5; TRBD1 agrees at 9 bases. Germline V gene sequence: CDR1 LNHDA, CDR2 SQIVND (reference sequence). The CDR3 spans 15 residues. Trimming cost V 4 bases and J 1 base; bases outside gene matches: 4.

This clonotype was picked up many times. The DNA for the CDR3 is TGTGCCAGCAGCCCCCACCTCGGGGGAAGCACAGATACGCAGTATTTT. This encodes CASSPHLGGSTDTQYF. This chain connects TRBV7-9 to TRBJ2-3; D possibly corresponds to TRBD2 (6 bases). This CDR3 comprises 16 residues. Germline CDR1 SEHNR, CDR2 FQNEAQ (reference sequence). Trimming took 5 bases from V and 0 from J, leaving 15 bases between them.

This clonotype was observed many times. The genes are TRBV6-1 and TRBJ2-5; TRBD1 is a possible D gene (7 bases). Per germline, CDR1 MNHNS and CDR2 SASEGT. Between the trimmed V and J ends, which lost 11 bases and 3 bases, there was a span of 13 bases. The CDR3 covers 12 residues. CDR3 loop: CAAGGREETQYF. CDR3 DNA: TGTGCCGCAGGGGGGAGAGAAGAGACCCAGTACTTC.

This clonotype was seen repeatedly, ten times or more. For the CDR3, the DNA is TGTGCCAGCAGCCGGGCGGAGAACTATGGCTACACCTTC. Its protein is CASSRAENYGYTF. This chain connects TRBV3-1 to TRBJ1-2; D uncertain. The V and J ends lost 4 bases and 2 bases respectively, with 8 bases between them. This CDR3 is 13 amino acids long. The germline CDR1 and CDR2 sequences are LGHDT and YNNKEL (reference sequence).